This T cell receptor beta chain was captured in a study of blood T cell repertoires in COVID-19. Assay: immunoSEQ multiplex PCR; the TCRdb copy retains only in-frame clones and omits some. The table includes a few hundred thousand clones, less than 90% detected once. The CDR3 is 13 amino acids. V dropped 3 bases and J dropped 8; count of bases not matched to a gene: 6. Germline loops: CDR1 SGHVS, CDR2 FQNEAQ. This TCR derives from a woman aged 50 to 65 who had recovered from COVID-19. The sequenced material came from PBMCs or T cells enriched from blood (not recorded which). The chain has TRBV7-8 and TRBJ1-2; TRBD1 matches 7 bases. The CDR3 bases are TGTGCCAGCAGCTTCGACAGGGTAGGCGGCTACACCTTC. Translation gives CASSFDRVGGYTF.